This T cell receptor (beta chain) derives from a study of beta chain features in type 1 diabetes. The CDR3 covers 15 residues. Germline CDR1 SNHLY, CDR2 FYNNEI. With V trimmed by 6 bases and J by 2 bases, 7 bases remained unmatched. This clone was picked up a small number of times. What it binds is unknown. Expressed TCRB transcripts got sequenced, as all isolated RNA was reverse transcribed. Naive, central memory and regulatory T cell samples came to a mean of around 3.5 million reads. Sequencing used immunoSEQ multiplex PCR; TCRdb keeps in-frame clones, though not all of them. This sample yields fewer than 650,000 clones, of which 15% are seen a single time; 0.07% to 0.095% belongs to the top ten. General observations from the study: Cells that show high TCR expression could be over-represented by cDNA sequencing.

The sequenced sample consisted of naive CD4+ T cells from blood. The chain carries TRBV2 and TRBJ2-1; the match to TRBD2 covers 7 bases. This sequence was found in a man younger than 30 in good health. CDR3: CASRETSDTYNEQFF. CDR3 coding DNA: TGTGCCAGCAGGGAAACTAGCGATACCTACAATGAGCAGTTCTTC.